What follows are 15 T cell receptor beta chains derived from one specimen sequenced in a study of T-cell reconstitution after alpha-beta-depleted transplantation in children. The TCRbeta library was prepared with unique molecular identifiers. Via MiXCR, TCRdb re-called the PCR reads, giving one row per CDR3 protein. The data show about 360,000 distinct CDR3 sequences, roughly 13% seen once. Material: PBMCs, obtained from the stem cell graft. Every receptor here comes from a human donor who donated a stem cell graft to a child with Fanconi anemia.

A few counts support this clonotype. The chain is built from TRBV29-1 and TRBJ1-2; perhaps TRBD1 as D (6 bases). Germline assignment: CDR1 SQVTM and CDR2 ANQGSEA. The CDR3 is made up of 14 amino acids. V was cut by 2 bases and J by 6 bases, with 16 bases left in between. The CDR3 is CSVERKGHSHGYTF. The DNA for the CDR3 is TGCAGCGTTGAACGGAAGGGACACTCCCATGGCTACACCTTC.

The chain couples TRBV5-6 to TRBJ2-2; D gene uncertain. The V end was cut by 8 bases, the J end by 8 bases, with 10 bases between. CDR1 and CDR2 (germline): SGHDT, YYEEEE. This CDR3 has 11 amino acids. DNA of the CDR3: TGTGCCAGGACGCCGTCGGGGGAGCTGTTTTTT. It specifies CARTPSGELFF.

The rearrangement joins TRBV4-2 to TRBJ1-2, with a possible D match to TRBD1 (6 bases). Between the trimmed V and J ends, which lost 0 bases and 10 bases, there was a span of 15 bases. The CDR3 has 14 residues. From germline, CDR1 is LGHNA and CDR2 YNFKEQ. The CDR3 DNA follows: TGTGCCAGCAGCCAAGATAGGACAGCGGACGTCTACACCTTC. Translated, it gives CASSQDRTADVYTF.

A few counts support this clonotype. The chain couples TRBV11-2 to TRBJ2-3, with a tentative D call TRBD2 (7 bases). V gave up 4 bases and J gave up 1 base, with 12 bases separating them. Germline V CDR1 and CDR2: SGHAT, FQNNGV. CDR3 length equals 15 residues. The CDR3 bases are TGTGCCAGCAGCTATGCGGGGGCCCGCACAGATACGCAGTATTTT. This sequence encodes CASSYAGARTDTQYF.

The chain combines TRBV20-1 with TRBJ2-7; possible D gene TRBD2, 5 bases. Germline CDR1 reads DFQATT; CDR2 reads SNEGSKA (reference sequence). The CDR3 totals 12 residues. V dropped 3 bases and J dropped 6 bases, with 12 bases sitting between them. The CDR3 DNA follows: TGCAGTGCTAGGAACCTCCGGGGCGAGCAGTACTTC. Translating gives CSARNLRGEQYF.

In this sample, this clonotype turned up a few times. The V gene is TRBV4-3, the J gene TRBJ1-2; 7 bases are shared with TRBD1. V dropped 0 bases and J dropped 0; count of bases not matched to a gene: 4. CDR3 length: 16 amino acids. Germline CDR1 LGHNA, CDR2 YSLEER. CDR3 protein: CASSQEWQGANYGYTF. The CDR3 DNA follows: TGCGCCAGCAGCCAAGAATGGCAGGGGGCTAACTATGGCTACACCTTC.

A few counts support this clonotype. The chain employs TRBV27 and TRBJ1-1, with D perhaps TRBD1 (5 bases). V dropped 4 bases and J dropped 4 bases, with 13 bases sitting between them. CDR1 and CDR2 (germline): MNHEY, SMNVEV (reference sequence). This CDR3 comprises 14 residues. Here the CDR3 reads CASSSRQGATEAFF. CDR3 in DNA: TGTGCCAGCAGTTCCCGCCAGGGAGCCACTGAAGCTTTCTTT.

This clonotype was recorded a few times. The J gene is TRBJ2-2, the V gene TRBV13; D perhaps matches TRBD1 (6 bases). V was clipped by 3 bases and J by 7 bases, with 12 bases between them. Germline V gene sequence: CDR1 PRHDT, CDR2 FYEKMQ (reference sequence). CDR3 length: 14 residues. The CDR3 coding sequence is TGTGCCAGCAGCTTCTCCAGGGGTAACGGGGAGCTGTTTTTT. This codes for CASSFSRGNGELFF.

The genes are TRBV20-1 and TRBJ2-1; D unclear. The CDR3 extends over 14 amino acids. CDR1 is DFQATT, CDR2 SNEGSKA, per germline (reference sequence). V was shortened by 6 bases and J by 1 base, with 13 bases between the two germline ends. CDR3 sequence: CSAESLSSYNEQFF. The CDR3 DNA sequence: TGCAGTGCAGAGAGTTTAAGTTCCTACAATGAGCAGTTCTTC.

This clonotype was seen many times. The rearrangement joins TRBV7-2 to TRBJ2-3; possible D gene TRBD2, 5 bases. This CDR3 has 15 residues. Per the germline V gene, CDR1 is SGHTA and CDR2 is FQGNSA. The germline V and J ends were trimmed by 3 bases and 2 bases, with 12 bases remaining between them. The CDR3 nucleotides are TGTGCCAGCAGCTTTTTCGGGGAGAACACAGATACGCAGTATTTT. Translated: CASSFFGENTDTQYF.

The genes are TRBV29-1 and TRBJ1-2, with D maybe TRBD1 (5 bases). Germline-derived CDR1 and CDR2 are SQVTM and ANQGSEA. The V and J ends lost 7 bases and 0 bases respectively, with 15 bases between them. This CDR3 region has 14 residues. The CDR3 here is CSAQGDRSNYGYTF. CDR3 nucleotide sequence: TGCAGCGCCCAAGGTGACAGATCTAACTATGGCTACACCTTC. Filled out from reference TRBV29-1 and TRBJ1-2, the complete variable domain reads SAVISQKPSRDICQRGTSLTIQCQVDSQVTMMFWYRQQPGQSLTLIATANQGSEATYESGFVIDKFPISRPNLTFSTLTVSNMSPEDSSIYLCSAQGDRSNYGYTFGSGTRLTVV.

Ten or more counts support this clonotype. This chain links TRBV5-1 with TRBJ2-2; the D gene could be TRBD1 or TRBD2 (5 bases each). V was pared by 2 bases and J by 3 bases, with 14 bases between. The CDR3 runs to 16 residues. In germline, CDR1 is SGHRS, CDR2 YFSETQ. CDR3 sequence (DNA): TGCGCCAGCAGCTTTCTAGGGGAGACTCACACCGGGGAGCTGTTTTTT. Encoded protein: CASSFLGETHTGELFF.

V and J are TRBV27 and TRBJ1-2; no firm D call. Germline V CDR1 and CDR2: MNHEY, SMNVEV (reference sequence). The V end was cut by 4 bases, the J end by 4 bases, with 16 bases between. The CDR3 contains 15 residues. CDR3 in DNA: TGTGCCAGCAGTTCCGCGAGAGGGAGCGGCTATGGCTACACCTTC. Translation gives CASSSARGSGYGYTF.

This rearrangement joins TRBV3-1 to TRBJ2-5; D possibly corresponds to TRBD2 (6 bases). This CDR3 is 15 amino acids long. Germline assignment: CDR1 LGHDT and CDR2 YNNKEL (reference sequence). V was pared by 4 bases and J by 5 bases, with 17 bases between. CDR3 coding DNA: TGTGCCAGCAGCCCGGGGGACTGTCCTGAGGAGACCCAGTACTTC. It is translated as CASSPGDCPEETQYF.

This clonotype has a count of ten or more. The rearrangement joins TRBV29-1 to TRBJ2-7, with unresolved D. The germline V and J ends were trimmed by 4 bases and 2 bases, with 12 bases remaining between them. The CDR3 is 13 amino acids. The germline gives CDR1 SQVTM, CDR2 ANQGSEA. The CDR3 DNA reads TGCAGCGTTGCCAGGACGTCTACCTACGAGCAGTACTTC. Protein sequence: CSVARTSTYEQYF.